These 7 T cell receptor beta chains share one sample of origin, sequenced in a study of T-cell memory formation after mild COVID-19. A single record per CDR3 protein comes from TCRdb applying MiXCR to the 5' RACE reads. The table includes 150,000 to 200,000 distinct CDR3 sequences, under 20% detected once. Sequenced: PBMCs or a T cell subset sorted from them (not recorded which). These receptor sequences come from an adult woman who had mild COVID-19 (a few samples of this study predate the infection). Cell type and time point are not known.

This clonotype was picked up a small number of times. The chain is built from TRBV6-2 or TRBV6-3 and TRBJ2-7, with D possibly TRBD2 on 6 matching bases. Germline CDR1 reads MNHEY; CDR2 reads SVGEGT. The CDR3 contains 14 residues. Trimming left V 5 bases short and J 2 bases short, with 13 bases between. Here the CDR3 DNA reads TGTGCCAGCAGTCGAGGACTAACCACCTACGAGCAGTACTTC. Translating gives CASSRGLTTYEQYF.

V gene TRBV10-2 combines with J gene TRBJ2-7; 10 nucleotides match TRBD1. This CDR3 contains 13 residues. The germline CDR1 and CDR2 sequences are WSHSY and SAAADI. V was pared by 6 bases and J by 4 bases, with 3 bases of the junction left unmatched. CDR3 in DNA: TGCGCCAGCAGGGCGGGACAGGGGTACGAGCAGTACTTC. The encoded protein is CASRAGQGYEQYF.

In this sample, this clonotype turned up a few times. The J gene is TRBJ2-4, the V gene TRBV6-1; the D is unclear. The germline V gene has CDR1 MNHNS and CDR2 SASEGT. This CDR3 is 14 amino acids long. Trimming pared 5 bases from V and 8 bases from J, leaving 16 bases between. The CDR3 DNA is TGTGCCAGCAGTCGACTGCTTAAGAGCGACATTCAGTACTTC. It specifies CASSRLLKSDIQYF.

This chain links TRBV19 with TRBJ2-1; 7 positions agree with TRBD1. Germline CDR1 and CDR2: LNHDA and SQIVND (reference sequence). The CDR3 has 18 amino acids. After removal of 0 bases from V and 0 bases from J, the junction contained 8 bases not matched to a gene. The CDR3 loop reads CASSIDLSGGPSYNEQFF. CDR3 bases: TGTGCCAGTAGTATAGATCTATCAGGGGGACCCTCCTACAATGAGCAGTTCTTC.

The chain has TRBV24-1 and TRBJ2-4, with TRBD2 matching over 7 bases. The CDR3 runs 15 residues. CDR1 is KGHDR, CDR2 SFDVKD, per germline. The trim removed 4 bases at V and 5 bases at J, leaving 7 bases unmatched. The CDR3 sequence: CATSDKGEGQNIQYF. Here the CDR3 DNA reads TGTGCCACCAGTGACAAAGGGGAGGGCCAAAACATTCAGTACTTC.

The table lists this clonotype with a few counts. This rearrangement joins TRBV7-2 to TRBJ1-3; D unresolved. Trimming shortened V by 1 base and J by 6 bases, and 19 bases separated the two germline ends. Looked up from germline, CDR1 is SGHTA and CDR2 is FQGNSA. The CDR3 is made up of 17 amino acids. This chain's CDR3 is CASSLGSGRNGLNTIYF. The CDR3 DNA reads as TGTGCCAGCAGCTTAGGTTCGGGTCGGAACGGACTAAACACCATATATTTT.

The CDR3: CASSLTASGIEQFF. In DNA form, the CDR3 reads TGTGCCAGCAGCCTAACGGCTAGCGGAATTGAGCAGTTCTTC. The chain links TRBV7-9 to TRBJ2-1, with TRBD2 matching over 7 bases. This CDR3 region has 14 residues. V lost 5 bases to trimming and J lost 9 bases; unmatched junction nucleotides: 10. Germline CDR1 and CDR2: SEHNR and FQNEAQ (reference sequence).